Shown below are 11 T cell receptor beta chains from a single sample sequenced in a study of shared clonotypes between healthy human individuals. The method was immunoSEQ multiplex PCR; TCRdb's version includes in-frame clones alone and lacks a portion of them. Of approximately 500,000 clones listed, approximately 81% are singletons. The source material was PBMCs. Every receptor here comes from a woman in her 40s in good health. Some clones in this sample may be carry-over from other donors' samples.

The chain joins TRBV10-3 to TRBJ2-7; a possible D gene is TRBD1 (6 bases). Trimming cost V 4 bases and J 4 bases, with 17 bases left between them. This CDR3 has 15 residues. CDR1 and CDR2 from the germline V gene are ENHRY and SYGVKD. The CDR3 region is CAISVQGPERYEQYF. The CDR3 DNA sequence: TGTGCCATCAGTGTACAGGGACCCGAGAGATACGAGCAGTACTTC.

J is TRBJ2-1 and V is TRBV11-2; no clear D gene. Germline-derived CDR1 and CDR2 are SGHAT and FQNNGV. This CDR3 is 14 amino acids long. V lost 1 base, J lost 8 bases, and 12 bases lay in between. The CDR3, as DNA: TGTGCCAGCAGCTTAGGCCGGACCCTCGATGAGCAGTTCTTC. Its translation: CASSLGRTLDEQFF. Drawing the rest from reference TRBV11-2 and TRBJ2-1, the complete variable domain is EAGVAQSPRYKIIEKRQSVAFWCNPISGHATLYWYQQILGQGPKLLIQFQNNGVVDDSQLPKDRFSAERLKGVDSTLKIQPAKLEDSAVYLCASSLGRTLDEQFFGPGTRLTVL.

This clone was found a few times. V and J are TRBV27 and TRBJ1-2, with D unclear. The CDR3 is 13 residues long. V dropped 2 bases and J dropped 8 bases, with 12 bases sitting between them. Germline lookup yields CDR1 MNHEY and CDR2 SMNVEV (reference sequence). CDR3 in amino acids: CASSLAGWGGYTF. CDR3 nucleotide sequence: TGTGCCAGCAGTTTAGCGGGTTGGGGAGGCTACACCTTC.

CDR3 loop: CASSPRVRGPLVYGYTF. CDR3 nucleotide sequence: TGTGCCAGCAGCCCCCGGGTCCGGGGGCCCCTAGTCTATGGCTACACCTTC. The chain uses TRBV7-9 and TRBJ1-2, with D perhaps matching TRBD1 (6 bases). There are 17 residues in the CDR3. Trimming pared 5 bases from V and 4 bases from J, leaving 23 bases between. CDR1 and CDR2 (germline): SEHNR, FQNEAQ (reference sequence).

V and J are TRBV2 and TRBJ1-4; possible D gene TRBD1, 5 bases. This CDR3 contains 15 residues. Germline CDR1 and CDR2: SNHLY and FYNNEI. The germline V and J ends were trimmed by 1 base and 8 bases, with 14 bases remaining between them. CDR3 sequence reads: CASSEGDGAREKLFF. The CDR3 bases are TGTGCCAGCAGTGAAGGAGACGGGGCGCGGGAAAAACTGTTTTTT.

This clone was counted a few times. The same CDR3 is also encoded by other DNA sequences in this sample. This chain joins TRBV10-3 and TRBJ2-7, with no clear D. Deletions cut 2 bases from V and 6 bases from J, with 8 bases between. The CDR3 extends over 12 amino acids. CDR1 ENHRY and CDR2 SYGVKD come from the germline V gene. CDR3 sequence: CAISEILGEQYF. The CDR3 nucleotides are TGTGCCATCAGTGAGATCCTGGGCGAGCAGTACTTC.

The CDR3 nucleotides read TGTGCCAGCAGCTTAGGAGGACAGGGTGGGGGCGAGCAGTACTTC. Its translation: CASSLGGQGGGEQYF. This rearrangement joins TRBV7-6 to TRBJ2-7; TRBD1 matches 8 bases. With 1 base clipped from V and 6 bases from J, the junction kept 8 bases outside the gene matches. CDR1 is SGHVS, CDR2 FNYEAQ, per germline. CDR3 length equals 15 residues.

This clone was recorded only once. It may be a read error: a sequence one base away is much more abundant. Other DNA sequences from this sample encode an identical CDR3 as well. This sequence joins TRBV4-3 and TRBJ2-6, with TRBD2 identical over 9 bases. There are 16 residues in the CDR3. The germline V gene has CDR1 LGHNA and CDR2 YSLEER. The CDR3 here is CASSQSSGTGANVLTF. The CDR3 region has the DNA TGCGCCAGCAGCCAATCTAGCGGGACCGGGGCTAACGTCCTGACTTTC.

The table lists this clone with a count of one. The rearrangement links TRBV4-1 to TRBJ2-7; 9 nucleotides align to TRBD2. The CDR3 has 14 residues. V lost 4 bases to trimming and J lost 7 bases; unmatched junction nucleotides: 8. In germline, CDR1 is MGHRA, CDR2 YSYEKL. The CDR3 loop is CASSLAGDVREQYF. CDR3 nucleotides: TGCGCCAGCAGCCTAGCGGGAGACGTGAGGGAGCAGTACTTC.

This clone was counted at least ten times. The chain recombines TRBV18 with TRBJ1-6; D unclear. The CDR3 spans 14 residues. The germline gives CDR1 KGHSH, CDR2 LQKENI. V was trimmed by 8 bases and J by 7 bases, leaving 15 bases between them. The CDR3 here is CASHLGQSNSPLHF. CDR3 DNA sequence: TGTGCCAGCCACCTGGGCCAGAGCAATTCACCCCTCCACTTT. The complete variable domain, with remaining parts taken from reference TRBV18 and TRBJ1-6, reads NAGVMQNPRHLVRRRGQEARLRCSPMKGHSHVYWYRQLPEEGLKFMVYLQKENIIDESGMPKERFSAEFPKEGPSILRIQQVVRGDSAAYFCASHLGQSNSPLHFGNGTRLTVT.

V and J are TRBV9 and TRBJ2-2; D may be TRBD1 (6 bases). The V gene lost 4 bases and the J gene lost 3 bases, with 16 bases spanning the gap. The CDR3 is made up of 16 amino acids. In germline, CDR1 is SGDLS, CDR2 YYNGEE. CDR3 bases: TGTGCCAGCAGCTCCTGGGACACGACCTACACCGGGGAGCTGTTTTTT. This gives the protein CASSSWDTTYTGELFF.